The count of the clone carrying this TCR beta chain is one. Antigen specificity is unknown. This sample is drawn from a study of neoadjuvant anti-PD-1 for oral cavity cancer. Overall study context: Most patients had three to four biweekly doses of 3 mg/kg nivolumab before resection. Patients without progression got a fourth dose around day 43.

Study-level findings and limits: Only a few patients per response group were TCR-analyzed; validation needed. Non-responders to neoadjuvant nivolumab had significantly more clonal PBMC T cells than responders.

Only in-frame clones appear in the TCRdb table, and some are missing; sequencing was by immunoSEQ multiplex PCR. The sample consists of around 81,000 clones, about four fifths of them appearing once. The CDR3 runs 15 residues. The V and J ends lost 1 base and 2 bases respectively, with 11 bases between them. Germline V gene lookup returns CDR1 GTSNPN and CDR2 SVGIG (reference sequence). The chain is built from TRBV30 and TRBJ2-2; no definite D call. The input for sequencing was PBMCs, taken before nivolumab (anti-PD-1) treatment. This clonotype originated in a person aged 40 to 85 with oral cavity squamous cell carcinoma. The CDR3 spells CAWSDLWPNTGELFF. The CDR3 DNA follows: TGTGCCTGGAGTGATCTCTGGCCAAACACCGGGGAGCTGTTTTTT.